A selection of T cell receptor beta chains follows, all from one sample in a study of vaccination effects on CD4 cells after COVID-19. Their antigen targets remain unknown. The assay was immunoSEQ multiplex PCR, and TCRdb's table has in-frame clones only and misses some. The sample includes about 25,000 clones, 73% of them seen just once. This specimen was CD4+ T cells from PBMCs cultured without peptide, taken before COVID-19 vaccination. Receptors originate from a human donor who received a COVID-19 vaccine. Both conserved end residues are part of each CDR3. The D gene is left open where the match is weak. Some rows have no size entry. The others give once, few or many, or a class for an expanded clone.

>TRBD2|TRBJ2-7|NA|TRBV20-1
TGCAGTGCTAGTACCCCGACTAGCGGAATTTACGAGCAGTACTTC
CSASTPTSGIYEQYF
>NA|TRBJ1-1|once|TRBV5-6
TGTGCCAGCAGCTTTCCAACCACTGAAGCTTTCTTT
CASSFPTTEAFF
>TRBD2|TRBJ2-7|NA|TRBV3-1/TRBV3-2
TGTGCCAGCAGCCAGACTAGCGGGGGGGTAAATCCCTACGAGCAGTACTTC
CASSQTSGGVNPYEQYF
>NA|TRBJ2-3|NA|TRBV27
TGTGCCAGCAGTTTGCAGCACCCTAGCACAGATACGCAGTATTTT
CASSLQHPSTDTQYF
>TRBD1|TRBJ2-6|once|TRBV3-1/TRBV3-2
TGTGCCAGCAGCCGCACAGGGGTAGGGGCCAACGTCCTGACTTTC
CASSRTGVGANVLTF
>TRBD1|TRBJ1-2|NA|TRBV7-9
TGTGCCAGCAGCTGGGACAGAGGCTACACCTTC
CASSWDRGYTF
>NA|TRBJ2-1|NA|TRBV27
TGTGCCAGCAGTTTATGGGGGACCGCTGAGCAGTTCTTC
CASSLWGTAEQFF
>TRBD1|TRBJ2-1|NA|TRBV7-8
TGTGCCAGCAGGGTATCAGGGGGCATCTACAATGAGCAGTTCTTC
CASRVSGGIYNEQFF
>NA|TRBJ1-5|few|TRBV6-1
TGTGCCAGCAGTGAAAAAGGGTCTCAGCCCCAGCATTTT
CASSEKGSQPQHF
>NA|TRBJ1-2|once|TRBV29-1
TGCAGCGTTGTACCCGGGGGCGCCTATGGCTACACCTTC
CSVVPGGAYGYTF
>TRBD1|TRBJ1-2|NA|TRBV5-8
TGTGCCAGCAGGACGGGACAGTCCGTTAAGGGCTACACCTTC
CASRTGQSVKGYTF
>TRBD1|TRBJ1-6|few|TRBV5-4
TGTGCCAGCAAGGCAGGGGGAAATTCACCCCTCCACTTT
CASKAGGNSPLHF
>NA|TRBJ1-5|few|TRBV6-5
TGTGCCAGCAGGGTAGATCAGCCCCAGCATTTT
CASRVDQPQHF
>NA|TRBJ1-6|few|TRBV3-1/TRBV3-2
TGTGCCAGCAGCCAAGGGGGGAGCTCCTATAATTCACCCCTCCACTTT
CASSQGGSSYNSPLHF
>TRBD1|TRBJ1-5|NA|TRBV4-1
TGCGCCAGCAGCCAAGGGGGGACAGCGGGTTATCAGCCCCAGCATTTT
CASSQGGTAGYQPQHF
>NA|TRBJ2-7|NA|TRBV6-5
TGTGCCAGCAGTTCAGTTCACGAGCAGTACTTC
CASSSVHEQYF
>TRBD1|TRBJ1-2|NA|TRBV10-3
TGTGCCATCAGTGCTGGGACAGACCATTATGGCTACACCTTC
CAISAGTDHYGYTF